A selection of T cell receptor beta chains follows, all from one sample in a study of graft-versus-host responses after intestinal transplantation. The method was immunoSEQ multiplex PCR; TCRdb's version includes in-frame clones alone and lacks a portion of them. The repertoire holds roughly 90,000 clones, with 88% as singletons. These receptors have no identified antigens. The sequencing here drew on unstimulated CD4+ T cells sorted from spleen or lymph node cells, taken before transplant. These receptors all stem from a human donor who was the organ donor for an intestinal transplant. The conserved cysteine and the conserved F or W are not part of the CDR3 here. Each record gives: J gene, V gene, clone size, CDR3 protein. Not every row has a clone size; where given, it reads once, few, many or a size class.

J: TRBJ2-1; V: TRBV29-1; size: few; CDR3: SVPGTSGGRNEQF
J: TRBJ2-7; V: TRBV11-3; size: -; CDR3: ASSRRPGHEQY
J: TRBJ1-1; V: TRBV5-4; size: once; CDR3: ASSLRQPEAF
J: TRBJ2-1; V: TRBV2; size: few; CDR3: ASIPLERGEQF
J: TRBJ1-2; V: TRBV2; size: -; CDR3: ASSDLGSGDGYT
J: TRBJ2-2; V: TRBV4-1; size: -; CDR3: ASSQGLAGSTGELF
J: TRBJ2-5; V: TRBV4-2; size: -; CDR3: ASSQGSGAWVGETQY
J: TRBJ2-3; V: TRBV7-8; size: -; CDR3: ASSLEGRLAGGRDTQY
J: TRBJ2-5; V: TRBV6-5; size: -; CDR3: ASSSGLAGAETQY
J: TRBJ2-3; V: TRBV6-1; size: -; CDR3: ASAMSRGDTQY
J: TRBJ2-1; V: TRBV7-9; size: -; CDR3: ASSLISGYHFQF
J: TRBJ2-7; V: TRBV28; size: -; CDR3: ASSQTLTGYEQY
J: TRBJ1-1; V: TRBV6-5; size: -; CDR3: ASSAGGLNTEAF
J: TRBJ2-1; V: TRBV27; size: -; CDR3: ASSLIVSSGLYNEQF
J: TRBJ1-6; V: TRBV5-1; size: -; CDR3: ASSLVAGWGSPLH
J: TRBJ1-4; V: TRBV7-9; size: -; CDR3: ASGYRGRNEKLF
J: TRBJ2-2; V: TRBV27; size: -; CDR3: ASRPGLAGWSFTGELF
J: TRBJ2-5; V: TRBV5-6; size: -; CDR3: ASLSSPRETQY
J: TRBJ1-3; V: TRBV18; size: -; CDR3: ASSPTRGVENTIY
J: TRBJ2-5; V: TRBV12-5; size: -; CDR3: ASGLGAGGQETQY
J: TRBJ2-1; V: TRBV19; size: -; CDR3: ATRAGGPLDEQF
J: TRBJ2-6; V: TRBV4-3; size: few; CDR3: ASSLLVGANVLT
J: TRBJ1-2; V: TRBV6-5; size: few; CDR3: ASRYAPAGNYGYT
J: TRBJ1-3; V: TRBV5-6; size: -; CDR3: ASSPRRASGNTIY
J: TRBJ2-3; V: TRBV21-1; size: -; CDR3: ASSKANEQGAVDTQY
J: TRBJ2-5; V: TRBV19; size: -; CDR3: ASSIDALSVTQY
J: TRBJ2-1; V: TRBV7-2; size: -; CDR3: ASSFRGSGGALDEQF
J: TRBJ2-5; V: TRBV18; size: -; CDR3: ASSPPGGIQETQY
J: TRBJ2-3; V: TRBV25-1; size: -; CDR3: ASSDPGGADTQY
J: TRBJ2-1; V: TRBV4-1; size: -; CDR3: ASSHQGGSNNEQF
J: TRBJ1-2; V: TRBV14; size: -; CDR3: ASSRGQSYGYT
J: TRBJ2-7; V: TRBV7-8; size: -; CDR3: ASGDWRNPEQY
J: TRBJ2-1; V: TRBV5-1; size: -; CDR3: ASSWGGAEQF
J: TRBJ2-7; V: TRBV7-2; size: -; CDR3: ASSSDSNLPSYEQY
J: TRBJ2-3; V: TRBV7-8; size: -; CDR3: ASSPGVGSGTDTQY
J: TRBJ2-7; V: TRBV14; size: -; CDR3: ASSQVSVGEQY
J: TRBJ2-7; V: TRBV4-1; size: -; CDR3: ASSQDRDYEQY
J: TRBJ2-1; V: TRBV5-1; size: -; CDR3: ASSPSGLGGDEQF
J: TRBJ1-2; V: TRBV6-1; size: -; CDR3: ATRQVYGYT
J: TRBJ2-5; V: TRBV5-4; size: -; CDR3: ASSLHPGETQY
J: TRBJ2-5; V: TRBV6-6; size: -; CDR3: AGGRGGAVETQY
J: TRBJ1-2; V: TRBV19; size: -; CDR3: ASSHNGYT
J: TRBJ2-2; V: TRBV27; size: -; CDR3: ASKRGANRNTGELF
J: TRBJ1-5; V: TRBV5-1; size: once; CDR3: ATGGPTYSNQPQH
J: TRBJ2-5; V: TRBV19; size: -; CDR3: ASSTGLAGGHTVTQY
J: TRBJ2-2; V: TRBV5-4; size: -; CDR3: ASSPTGTPRGTGELF
J: TRBJ2-1; V: TRBV5-1; size: -; CDR3: ASSPLASGGAREQF
J: TRBJ1-1; V: TRBV5-1; size: -; CDR3: ASSSNPRGLENTEAF
J: TRBJ1-1; V: TRBV2; size: -; CDR3: ASTPLENTEAF
J: TRBJ2-1; V: TRBV11-1; size: -; CDR3: ASSFGVVEGEQF
J: TRBJ1-3; V: TRBV9; size: -; CDR3: ASTFAGDSGNTIY
J: TRBJ2-5; V: TRBV7-2; size: -; CDR3: ASTKITSGPQETQY
J: TRBJ1-1; V: TRBV5-1; size: once; CDR3: ASSPRGVRFPEAF
J: TRBJ2-1; V: TRBV11-3; size: -; CDR3: ASSSDLGGEQF